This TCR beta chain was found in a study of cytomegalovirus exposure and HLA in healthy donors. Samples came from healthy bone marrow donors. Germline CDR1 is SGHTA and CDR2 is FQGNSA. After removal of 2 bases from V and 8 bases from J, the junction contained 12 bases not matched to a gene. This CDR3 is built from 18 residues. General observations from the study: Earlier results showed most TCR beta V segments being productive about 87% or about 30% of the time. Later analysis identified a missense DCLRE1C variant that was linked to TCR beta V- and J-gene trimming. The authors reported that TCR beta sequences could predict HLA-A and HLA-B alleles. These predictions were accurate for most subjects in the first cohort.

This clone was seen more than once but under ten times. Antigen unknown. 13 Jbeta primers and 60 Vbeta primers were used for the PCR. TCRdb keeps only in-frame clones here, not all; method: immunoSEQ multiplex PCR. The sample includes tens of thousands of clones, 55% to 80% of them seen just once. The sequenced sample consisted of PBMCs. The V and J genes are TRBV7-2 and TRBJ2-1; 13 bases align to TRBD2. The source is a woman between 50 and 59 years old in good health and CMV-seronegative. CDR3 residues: CASSLFLQLAGGPHEQFF. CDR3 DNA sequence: TGTGCCAGCAGCTTATTTCTTCAACTAGCGGGAGGGCCCCATGAGCAGTTCTTC. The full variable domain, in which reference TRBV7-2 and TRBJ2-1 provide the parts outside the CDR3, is GAGVSQSPSNKVTEKGKDVELRCDPISGHTALYWYRQSLGQGLEFLIYFQGNSAPDKSGLPSDRFSAERTGGSVSTLTIQRTQQEDSAVYLCASSLFLQLAGGPHEQFFGPGTRLTVL.